These 22 T cell receptor beta chains came from one sample sequenced in a study of radiation and T cells in renal cell carcinoma. Sequenced by immunoSEQ multiplex PCR; TCRdb stores in-frame clones only, minus some. The sample contains around 140,000 clones, around 89% of which appear only once. Documented time point: baseline pretreatment blood. Indicated treatment: 15 Gy SBRT to primary tumor, nephrectomy 4 weeks later. Sequenced material: blood, taken from a patient whose treatment included radiotherapy and nephrectomy. The receptors shown here come from a woman in her 70s with renal cell carcinoma.

As regards this clone: Compared with germline, one end of the junction differs, possibly owing to a read error. This sequence joins TRBV7-7 and TRBJ2-5, with 9 positions matching TRBD1. The CDR3 runs to 15 residues. Per the germline V gene, CDR1 is SSHAT and CDR2 is FNYEAQ (reference sequence). CDR3 nucleotides: TGTGCTAGCAGTCTCGGGACAGGGAAGGTTGAGACCCAGTACTTC. Translating gives CASSLGTGKVETQYF.

This chain uses TRBV25-1 with TRBJ1-5; 10 bases are shared with TRBD1. J lost 5 bases, V lost 4 bases, and 5 bases had no gene match. Per the germline V gene, CDR1 is MGHDK and CDR2 is SYGVNS. The length of the CDR3 is 15 residues. CDR3 bases: TGTGCCAGCAGTGGGGGACAGGGGCACTATCAGCCCCAGCATTTT. Protein: CASSGGQGHYQPQHF.

Written as DNA, the CDR3 is TGTGCCAGCAGCTTAGGGACCGGACAGGGCCCAGATACGCAGTATTTT. It is translated as CASSLGTGQGPDTQYF. V and J are TRBV7-6 and TRBJ2-3, with TRBD1 matching 8 bases. V lost 1 base, J lost 4 bases, and 7 bases stayed unmatched. CDR1 SGHVS and CDR2 FNYEAQ come from the germline V gene. This CDR3 spans 16 amino acids.

V and J are TRBV7-8 and TRBJ1-4, with TRBD1 matching 7 bases. There are 14 residues in the CDR3. The junction had 2 bases not matched to a gene; V was cut back by 4 bases and J by 3 bases. Germline-derived CDR1 and CDR2 are SGHVS and FQNEAQ. The CDR3 coding sequence is TGTGCCAGCAGCTCTCAGGGGGCTAATGAAAAACTGTTTTTT. Protein product: CASSSQGANEKLFF. The full variable domain, its missing parts supplied by reference TRBV7-8 and TRBJ1-4, is GAGVSQSPRYKVAKRGQDVALRCDPISGHVSLFWYQQALGQGPEFLTYFQNEAQLDKSGLPSDRFFAERPEGSVSTLKIQRTQQEDSAVYLCASSSQGANEKLFFGSGTQLSVL.

The V and J genes are TRBV5-1 and TRBJ1-6, with D maybe TRBD1 (6 bases). CDR3 length: 14 amino acids. Germline lookup yields CDR1 SGHRS and CDR2 YFSETQ. Trimming removed 5 bases from V and 5 bases from J, with 11 bases in between. The CDR3 coding sequence is TGCGCCAGCAGAGACAGGCTCCATAATTCACCCCTCCACTTT. Residues: CASRDRLHNSPLHF.

This clone was observed a handful of times. The chain employs TRBV19 and TRBJ1-1; 8 nucleotides match TRBD1. V gave up 5 bases and J gave up 0 bases; unmatched junction bases: 8. Germline V gene lookup returns CDR1 LNHDA and CDR2 SQIVND (reference sequence). The CDR3 runs to 16 residues. The CDR3 protein is CASSLRTGRMNTEAFF. CDR3 sequence (DNA): TGTGCCAGTAGTCTCCGGACAGGGCGGATGAACACTGAAGCTTTCTTT.

The chain employs TRBV7-2 and TRBJ2-3, with no clear D. V was clipped by 0 bases and J by 5 bases, with 3 bases between them. CDR3 length: 12 residues. Germline V CDR1 and CDR2: SGHTA, FQGNSA. The CDR3 loop is CASSLAVDTQYF. The CDR3 DNA follows: TGTGCCAGCAGCTTAGCGGTAGATACGCAGTATTTT.

This sequence joins TRBV6-1 and TRBJ1-2; 8 bases are a match to TRBD1. J was trimmed by 0 bases and V by 2 bases; bases with no gene match: 2. Germline V gene lookup returns CDR1 MNHNS and CDR2 SASEGT. This CDR3 contains 15 residues. CDR3 region: CASSESGQANYGYTF. In DNA form, the CDR3 reads TGTGCCAGCAGTGAATCGGGACAGGCTAACTATGGCTACACCTTC.

In DNA form, the CDR3 reads TGTGCCAGTAGTATAGGGGGGGAGTCCTACGAGCAGTACTTC. Protein: CASSIGGESYEQYF. The J gene is TRBJ2-7, the V gene TRBV19; D possibly corresponds to TRBD2 (6 bases). Trimming took 1 base from V and 1 from J, leaving 8 bases between them. The germline gives CDR1 LNHDA, CDR2 SQIVND (reference sequence). This CDR3 is built from 14 residues.

The rearrangement links TRBV19 to TRBJ2-5; D may match TRBD1 or TRBD2 (5 bases each). CDR1 is LNHDA, CDR2 SQIVND, per germline (reference sequence). The length of the CDR3 is 13 residues. Trimming took 3 bases from V and 4 from J, leaving 9 bases between them. CDR3 loop: CASSINGAETQYF. The CDR3 nucleotides read TGTGCCAGTAGTATTAACGGGGCAGAGACCCAGTACTTC.

The J gene is TRBJ2-1, the V gene TRBV11-3, with D unclear. The length of the CDR3 is 14 residues. CDR1 is SGHNT, CDR2 YENEEA, per germline. V dropped 0 bases and J dropped 9 bases, with 12 bases sitting between them. The CDR3 sequence is CASSLDRFGGEQFF. The CDR3 DNA reads TGTGCCAGCAGCTTAGATCGGTTTGGCGGTGAGCAGTTCTTC.

The rearrangement joins TRBV5-1 to TRBJ2-7, with 8 nucleotides matching TRBD1. The CDR3 has 15 amino acids. Germline V gives CDR1 SGHRS, CDR2 YFSETQ. Unmatched junction bases numbered 5, after V lost 3 bases and J lost 0 bases. CDR3 DNA sequence: TGCGCCAGCAGCTCCGGACAGGGCCGCTCCTACGAGCAGTACTTC. Translating it yields CASSSGQGRSYEQYF.

The table lists this clone with a count of one. The chain is built from TRBV29-1 and TRBJ1-1; TRBD1 aligns across 7 bases. The CDR3 totals 13 residues. The germline CDR1 and CDR2 sequences are SQVTM and ANQGSEA. Trimming at V came to 3 bases and at J to 5 bases, leaving 6 bases not matched to a gene. The CDR3 region is CSVEPGGKTEAFF. Written as DNA, the CDR3 is TGCAGCGTTGAGCCAGGGGGGAAGACTGAAGCTTTCTTT.

The chain links TRBV19 to TRBJ2-3; possibly TRBD2 for D (6 bases). The CDR3 loop spans 16 amino acids. V lost 5 bases and J lost 1, with 16 bases in between. Germline V lookup: CDR1 LNHDA, CDR2 SQIVND (reference sequence). CDR3 sequence (DNA): TGTGCCAGTAGTCTACTAGCTACCTCTGGCACAGATACGCAGTATTTT. Protein: CASSLLATSGTDTQYF.

This chain uses TRBV7-3 with TRBJ2-3, with 7 bases matching TRBD1. V trimming: 5 bases; J trimming: 8 bases; junction bases outside the gene matches: 7. The CDR3 runs to 13 residues. CDR1 and CDR2 (germline): SGHTA, FQGTGA. CDR3 sequence reads: CASSPSRGTTQYF. CDR3 nucleotide sequence: TGTGCCAGCAGCCCCTCCAGGGGGACTACGCAGTATTTT.

About this clone itself: One end of the junction varies from germline; a read error may be responsible. The J gene is TRBJ2-7, the V gene TRBV27, with 7 bases fitting TRBD1. This CDR3 has 13 amino acids. Looked up from germline, CDR1 is MNHEY and CDR2 is SMNVEV (reference sequence). The CDR3 loop is CASSFRDSYKQYF. The DNA for the CDR3 is TGTGCCAGCAGTTTCCGGGACAGCTACAAGCAGTACTTC.

Here the CDR3 reads CASGRVGTDTQYF. CDR3 DNA: TGTGCCAGTGGACGGGTGGGCACAGATACGCAGTATTTT. The chain is built from TRBV19 and TRBJ2-3; no clear D gene. Germline CDR1 is LNHDA and CDR2 is SQIVND (reference sequence). The CDR3 length is 13 residues. Trimming shortened V by 8 bases and J by 1 base, and 10 bases separated the two germline ends.

This chain's CDR3 is CASSLDGQSSYEQYF. The CDR3 DNA follows: TGCGCCAGCAGCTTGGACGGACAGAGCTCCTACGAGCAGTACTTC. This chain connects TRBV5-1 to TRBJ2-7; D might be TRBD1 (6 bases). Germline V gene lookup returns CDR1 SGHRS and CDR2 YFSETQ. The CDR3 totals 15 residues. V was shortened by 0 bases and J by 0 bases, with 10 bases between the two germline ends.

The chain carries TRBV11-2 and TRBJ2-5; TRBD1 agrees at 7 bases. V gave up 3 bases and J gave up 1 base; unmatched junction bases: 2. The CDR3 covers 14 residues. Per germline, CDR1 SGHAT and CDR2 FQNNGV. CDR3 nucleotides: TGTGCCAGCAGCTTTACAGGGGCCCAAGAGACCCAGTACTTC. This translates into CASSFTGAQETQYF.

The rearrangement links TRBV27 to TRBJ1-2; possibly TRBD1 for D (5 bases). The CDR3 length is 13 residues. The germline V and J ends were trimmed by 5 bases and 4 bases, with 11 bases remaining between them. Germline loops: CDR1 MNHEY, CDR2 SMNVEV (reference sequence). For the CDR3, the DNA is TGTGCCAGCAGTCCATGGGGGTCCTATGGCTACACCTTC. Translated: CASSPWGSYGYTF.

The V call is TRBV7-2, the J call TRBJ1-5, with 7 positions matching TRBD1. The CDR3 contains 16 residues. V gave up 4 bases and J gave up 0 bases; unmatched junction bases: 6. Germline-derived CDR1 and CDR2 are SGHTA and FQGNSA. This CDR3 reads CASSSRDRDSNQPQHF. CDR3 in DNA: TGTGCCAGCAGCTCGCGCGACAGGGATAGCAATCAGCCCCAGCATTTT.

This clone has more than one count but fewer than ten. The chain links TRBV15 to TRBJ1-1; perhaps TRBD1 as D (6 bases). The CDR3 loop spans 15 amino acids. V was clipped by 5 bases and J by 1 base, with 14 bases between them. Germline V gene lookup returns CDR1 LNHNV and CDR2 YYDKDF (reference sequence). The CDR3 sequence is CATSGIGGANTEAFF. CDR3 bases: TGTGCCACCAGCGGTATAGGGGGAGCGAACACTGAAGCTTTCTTT.